The TCR beta chain described here comes from a study of control samples from healthy donors and cancer patients. Measured with immunoSEQ multiplex PCR; TCRdb has only the in-frame clones, and not every one. The repertoire includes 110,000 or so clones, about 89% of them detected once, and about two fifths sits in the top ten. The CDR3 is 17 residues long. Germline V gives CDR1 SGHAT, CDR2 FQNNGV. The ends were cut back, 5 bases at V and 0 bases at J, with 17 bases in the middle. Sample: blood. J is TRBJ1-3 and V is TRBV11-2, with TRBD1 as a possible D gene (5 bases). This TCR was sampled from a man in his fifties in good health. The CDR3 is CASSIAGTFGSGNTIYF. The CDR3 DNA reads as TGTGCCAGCAGCATAGCAGGGACCTTCGGCTCTGGAAACACCATATATTTT.